The rows below give T cell receptor beta chains drawn from one sample of a study of T-cell reconstitution after alpha-beta-depleted transplantation in children. In TCRdb, the PCR reads were re-called with MiXCR into one record per CDR3 protein. The sample gives 150,000 to 250,000 distinct CDR3 sequences, around 5.9% of which show up once; under 5% is in the top ten. The starting material was PBMCs, obtained before TCRalphabeta/CD19-depleted stem cell transplant. Every receptor here comes from a girl under three years old with combined immunodeficiency, due to receive a stem cell transplant. Each CDR3 is given with its conserved first and last residue. The D gene is left open where the match is weak. Expanded clones get a size class; other rows say once, few or many, or leave the size out.

j_gene,v_gene,abundance,d_gene,CDR3aa,CDR3nt
TRBJ2-5,TRBV3-1,.,TRBD2,CACTPGTSGGARETQYF,TGTGCCTGCACCCCTGGGACTAGCGGGGGGGCCCGAGAGACCCAGTACTTC
TRBJ2-2,TRBV30,.,.,CAWSSIAGELFF,TGTGCCTGGAGTTCGATTGCCGGGGAGCTGTTTTTT
TRBJ2-3,TRBV27,many,.,CASSFFPILADYTDTQYF,TGTGCCAGCAGTTTTTTCCCAATCTTAGCGGATTACACAGATACGCAGTATTTT
TRBJ2-7,TRBV4-3,many,.,CASSQFRDLEEQYF,TGCGCCAGCAGCCAATTCCGGGATTTAGAGGAGCAGTACTTC
TRBJ2-1,TRBV20-1,few,TRBD2,CSARSRGGRAVFYNEQFF,TGCAGTGCTAGAAGCAGAGGCGGGAGGGCCGTATTCTACAATGAGCAGTTCTTC
TRBJ1-1,TRBV7-2,many,.,CASSLSRSGEAFF,TGTGCCAGCAGCTTAAGTCGGTCGGGAGAAGCTTTCTTT
TRBJ2-3,TRBV10-3,many,TRBD2,CAIRGGSQTTDTQYF,TGTGCCATCAGGGGCGGGAGCCAGACCACAGATACGCAGTATTTT
TRBJ2-5,TRBV9,many,TRBD2,CASSPAGVVAETQYF,TGTGCCAGCAGCCCCGCGGGAGTTGTCGCAGAGACCCAGTACTTC
TRBJ2-7,TRBV14,many,.,CASSQASGNYEQYF,TGTGCCAGCAGCCAAGCGTCAGGGAACTACGAGCAGTACTTC
TRBJ2-5,TRBV29-1,many,.,CSAPVGSLQETQYF,TGCAGCGCCCCAGTAGGTAGTCTACAAGAGACCCAGTACTTC
TRBJ2-1,TRBV10-3,many,.,CAISEANREDEQFF,TGTGCCATCAGTGAGGCAAACAGGGAAGATGAGCAGTTCTTC
TRBJ2-1,TRBV6-1,many,TRBD1,CASSGRDSFQSGFF,TGTGCCAGCAGTGGCCGGGACAGTTTCCAGTCGGGATTCTTC
TRBJ1-2,TRBV20-1,many,.,CSERMGDLYGYTF,TGCAGTGAAAGGATGGGGGATCTATATGGCTACACCTTC
TRBJ2-5,TRBV6-2/TRBV6-3,few,TRBD2,CASSYLIGLAGVQTQYF,TGTGCCAGCAGTTACCTCATAGGACTAGCGGGAGTACAGACCCAGTACTTC
TRBJ2-7,TRBV28,.,.,CASRPELLHEQYF,TGTGCCAGCCGACCAGAGCTCCTACACGAGCAGTACTTC
TRBJ2-1,TRBV11-2,many,.,CASSLLPAYNEQFF,TGTGCCAGCAGCTTACTGCCCGCCTACAATGAGCAGTTCTTC
TRBJ2-7,TRBV2,once,TRBD2,CASSDAGGSVSYEQYF,TGTGCCAGCAGTGACGCGGGGGGCTCCGTTTCCTACGAGCAGTACTTC
TRBJ2-3,TRBV20-1,many,.,CSARERRGTTDTQYF,TGCAGTGCTAGAGAGAGGAGGGGGACCACAGATACGCAGTATTTT
TRBJ2-3,TRBV4-3,many,TRBD2,CASSQVLAGVSTDTQYF,TGCGCCAGCAGCCAAGTACTAGCGGGGGTATCCACAGATACGCAGTATTTT
TRBJ1-2,TRBV28,many,.,CASSPSFYDGLPYGYTF,TGTGCCAGCAGTCCCTCGTTCTACGACGGACTACCGTATGGCTACACCTTC
TRBJ2-5,TRBV3-1,many,.,CASSQGPNLQETQYF,TGTGCCAGCAGCCAAGGCCCAAACCTCCAAGAGACCCAGTACTTC
TRBJ2-1,TRBV7-6,many,.,CASSLLAASDYNEQFF,TGTGCCAGCAGCTTACTCGCGGCTAGCGATTACAATGAGCAGTTCTTC
TRBJ1-4,TRBV3-1,few,TRBD1,CASTLSGQVYEKLFF,TGTGCCAGCACATTGAGCGGACAGGTGTATGAAAAACTGTTTTTT
TRBJ2-1,TRBV29-1,many,TRBD2,CSVGTSGSPYYSEQFF,TGCAGCGTTGGGACTAGCGGGAGCCCTTATTATAGTGAGCAGTTCTTC
TRBJ2-7,TRBV12-3/TRBV12-4,many,.,CASSLGVGLTYEQYF,TGTGCCAGCAGTTTGGGGGTTGGACTTACCTACGAGCAGTACTTC
TRBJ2-7,TRBV29-1,few,TRBD2,CSVEGETSGRGRSYEQYF,TGCAGCGTTGAAGGGGAGACTAGCGGGAGAGGGAGGTCCTACGAGCAGTACTTC
TRBJ1-5,TRBV11-2,many,.,CASSLVAGGNQPQHF,TGTGCCAGCAGCTTAGTGGCAGGAGGAAATCAGCCCCAGCATTTT
TRBJ2-1,TRBV6-2/TRBV6-3,many,TRBD1,CASSYPKTGSSSYNEQFF,TGTGCCAGCAGTTACCCCAAGACAGGGTCAAGCTCCTACAATGAGCAGTTCTTC
TRBJ2-1,TRBV12-3/TRBV12-4,many,TRBD2,CASSLEASSGYNEQFF,TGTGCCAGCAGTTTAGAGGCGTCTAGCGGCTACAATGAGCAGTTCTTC
TRBJ2-1,TRBV7-3,.,TRBD2,CACRLKRTSGGTFYNEQFF,TGTGCCTGCAGGTTAAAGAGGACTAGCGGGGGGACCTTCTACAATGAGCAGTTCTTC
TRBJ2-3,TRBV2,many,TRBD2,CASSYATRTSGQPDTQYF,TGTGCCAGCAGTTACGCAACGAGGACTAGCGGGCAGCCAGATACGCAGTATTTT
TRBJ2-1,TRBV7-3,many,.,CASSDSRTGNNEQFF,TGTGCCAGCAGCGACTCCCGCACGGGGAACAATGAGCAGTTCTTC
TRBJ1-2,TRBV11-2,many,TRBD1,CASSHPLGQSYGYTF,TGTGCCAGCAGCCACCCTCTGGGACAGTCCTATGGCTACACCTTC
TRBJ2-3,TRBV4-3,many,.,CASSQETRVHADTQYF,TGCGCCAGCAGCCAAGAAACGCGGGTGCATGCAGATACGCAGTATTTT
TRBJ1-5,TRBV7-2,.,TRBD1,CASSTTGDSNQPQHF,TGTGCCAGCAGCACCACAGGGGATAGCAATCAGCCCCAGCATTTT
TRBJ1-1,TRBV4-2,many,.,CASSQGTGGAEAFF,TGTGCCAGCAGCCAAGGTACAGGTGGCGCTGAAGCTTTCTTT
TRBJ1-1,TRBV29-1,many,TRBD1,CSVEEQGIEAFF,TGCAGCGTTGAAGAACAGGGGATTGAAGCTTTCTTT
TRBJ2-7,TRBV27,many,TRBD1,CASSAGTDYEQYF,TGTGCCAGCAGCGCCGGGACAGACTACGAGCAGTACTTC
TRBJ2-3,TRBV7-2,few,TRBD2,CASSLALSGGDTDTQYF,TGTGCCAGCAGCTTAGCGCTGAGCGGGGGGGACACAGATACGCAGTATTTT
TRBJ2-7,TRBV12-3/TRBV12-4,many,.,CASSSLDFYEQYF,TGTGCCAGCAGTTCCCTTGACTTCTACGAGCAGTACTTC
TRBJ2-7,TRBV7-2,many,.,CASSLVHRSYEQYF,TGTGCCAGCAGCTTAGTTCACAGGAGCTACGAGCAGTACTTC
TRBJ2-3,TRBV7-9,many,.,CASSSLIVDTQYF,TGTGCCAGCAGCTCGCTCATCGTAGATACGCAGTATTTT
TRBJ2-1,TRBV9,many,.,CASSVDAGPNEQFF,TGTGCCAGCAGCGTAGACGCGGGACCCAATGAGCAGTTCTTC
TRBJ1-2,TRBV4-3,many,.,CASSQRPLTYYGYTF,TGCGCCAGCAGCCAAAGACCTCTGACCTACTATGGCTACACCTTC
TRBJ2-7,TRBV2,once,.,CASRWTAIISSYEQYF,TGTGCCAGCAGGTGGACAGCTATCATTAGCTCCTACGAGCAGTACTTC
TRBJ2-3,TRBV7-8,.,.,CASSLVDRGSYADTQYF,TGTGCCAGCAGCTTAGTGGACAGAGGGTCGTACGCCGATACGCAGTATTTT